This TCR beta chain was recovered during a study of low-dose radiotherapy and immunotherapy resistance in tumors. This clonotype was found a few times. A much larger clone lies a single base off, so this may be a read error. The CDR3 length is 15 residues. The V gene lost 3 bases and the J gene lost 3 bases, with 13 bases spanning the gap. Germline CDR1 is SGHTA and CDR2 is FQGTGA. Primers used for first-strand cDNA, a TRAV- and TRBV-specific set, covered both alpha and beta chains. Over roughly 19 PCR cycles, TCRs were amplified from a constant-region primer and V-primer adapter. TCRdb re-derived calls from the reads in MiXCR, one entry per CDR3 protein. The sample contains some 88,000 distinct CDR3 sequences, 8% to 10% of which appear only once. The sample's time point: before trial treatment. Eligibility was restricted to patients presenting with advanced solid tumors that lacked tumor-infiltrating lymphocytes.

The source was PBMCs, collected before treatment. This TCR derives from a male donor with prostate cancer. The chain joins TRBV7-3 to TRBJ2-3; no definite D call. The CDR3 region is CASSLVACGTDTQYF. For the CDR3, the DNA is TGTGCCAGCAGCTTGGTGGCTTGCGGAACAGATACGCAGTATTTT.